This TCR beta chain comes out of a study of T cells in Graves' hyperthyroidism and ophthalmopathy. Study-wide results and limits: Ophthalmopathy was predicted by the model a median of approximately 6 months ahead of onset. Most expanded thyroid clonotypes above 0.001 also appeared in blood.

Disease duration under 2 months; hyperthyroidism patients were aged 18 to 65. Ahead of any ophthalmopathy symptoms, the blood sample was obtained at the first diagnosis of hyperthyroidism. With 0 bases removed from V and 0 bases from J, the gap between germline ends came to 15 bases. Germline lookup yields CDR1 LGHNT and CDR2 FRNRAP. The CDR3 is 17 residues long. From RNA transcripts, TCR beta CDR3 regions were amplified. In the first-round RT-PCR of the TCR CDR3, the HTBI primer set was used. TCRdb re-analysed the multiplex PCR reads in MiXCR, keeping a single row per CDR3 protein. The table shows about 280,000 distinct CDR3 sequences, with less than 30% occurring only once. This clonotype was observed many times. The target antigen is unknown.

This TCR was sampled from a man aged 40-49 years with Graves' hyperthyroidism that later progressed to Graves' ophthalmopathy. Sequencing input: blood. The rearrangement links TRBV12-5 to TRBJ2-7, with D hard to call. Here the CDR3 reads CASGLVLGPIYSYEQYF. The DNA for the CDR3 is TGTGCTAGTGGTTTGGTACTGGGCCCAATTTACTCCTACGAGCAGTACTTC.